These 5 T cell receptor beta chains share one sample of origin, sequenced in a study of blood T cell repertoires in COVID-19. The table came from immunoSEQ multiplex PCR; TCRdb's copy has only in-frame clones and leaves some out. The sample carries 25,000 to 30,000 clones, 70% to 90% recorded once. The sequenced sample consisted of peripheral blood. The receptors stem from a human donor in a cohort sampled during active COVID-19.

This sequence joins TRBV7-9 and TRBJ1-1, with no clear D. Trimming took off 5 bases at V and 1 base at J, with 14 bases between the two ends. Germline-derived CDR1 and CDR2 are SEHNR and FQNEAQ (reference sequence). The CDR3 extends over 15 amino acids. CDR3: CASSPAQRQNTEAFF. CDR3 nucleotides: TGTGCCAGCAGCCCGGCACAGAGACAGAACACTGAAGCTTTCTTT.

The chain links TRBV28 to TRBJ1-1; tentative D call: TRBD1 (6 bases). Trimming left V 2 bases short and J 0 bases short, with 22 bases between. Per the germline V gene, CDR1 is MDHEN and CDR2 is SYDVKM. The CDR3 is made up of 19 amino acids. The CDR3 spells CASSLRMIRAGVMNTEAFF. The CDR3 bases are TGTGCCAGCAGTTTAAGGATGATTCGGGCAGGGGTAATGAACACTGAAGCTTTCTTT.

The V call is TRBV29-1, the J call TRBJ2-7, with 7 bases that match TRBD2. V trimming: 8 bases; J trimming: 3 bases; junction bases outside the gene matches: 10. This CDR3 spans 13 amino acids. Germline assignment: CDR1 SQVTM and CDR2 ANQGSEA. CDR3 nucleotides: TGCAGCCCAAGCCCCCCTAGCGGCTACGAGCAGTACTTC. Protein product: CSPSPPSGYEQYF.

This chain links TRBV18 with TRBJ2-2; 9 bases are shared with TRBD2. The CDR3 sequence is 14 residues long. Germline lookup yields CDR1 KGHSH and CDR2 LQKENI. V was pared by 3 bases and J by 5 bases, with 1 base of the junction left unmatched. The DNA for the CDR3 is TGTGCCAGCTCACCGGGACTAGCAACCGGGGAGCTGTTTTTT. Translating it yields CASSPGLATGELFF.

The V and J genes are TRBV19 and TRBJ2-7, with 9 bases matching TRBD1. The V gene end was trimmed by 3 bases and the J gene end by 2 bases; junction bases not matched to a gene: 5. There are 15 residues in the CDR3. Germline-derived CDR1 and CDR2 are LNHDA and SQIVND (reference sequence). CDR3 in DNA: TGTGCCAGTAGTATTTTCGGACAGGGGACCTACGAGCAGTACTTC. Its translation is CASSIFGQGTYEQYF.